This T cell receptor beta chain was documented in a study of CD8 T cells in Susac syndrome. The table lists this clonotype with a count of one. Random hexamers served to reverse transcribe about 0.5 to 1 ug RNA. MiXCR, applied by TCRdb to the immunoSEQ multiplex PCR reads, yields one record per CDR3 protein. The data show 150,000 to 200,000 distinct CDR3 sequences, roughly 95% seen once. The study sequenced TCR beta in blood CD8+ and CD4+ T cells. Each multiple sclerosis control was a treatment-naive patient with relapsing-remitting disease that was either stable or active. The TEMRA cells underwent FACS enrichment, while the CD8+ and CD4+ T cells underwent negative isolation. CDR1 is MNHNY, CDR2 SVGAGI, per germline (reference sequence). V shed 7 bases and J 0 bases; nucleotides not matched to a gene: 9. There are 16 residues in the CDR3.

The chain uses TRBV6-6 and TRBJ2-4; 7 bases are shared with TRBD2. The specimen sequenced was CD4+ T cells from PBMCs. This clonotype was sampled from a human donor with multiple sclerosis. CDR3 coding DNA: TGTGCCAGCACCCCCCGCGGCGGGAGAGCCAAAAACATTCAGTACTTC. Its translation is CASTPRGGRAKNIQYF.